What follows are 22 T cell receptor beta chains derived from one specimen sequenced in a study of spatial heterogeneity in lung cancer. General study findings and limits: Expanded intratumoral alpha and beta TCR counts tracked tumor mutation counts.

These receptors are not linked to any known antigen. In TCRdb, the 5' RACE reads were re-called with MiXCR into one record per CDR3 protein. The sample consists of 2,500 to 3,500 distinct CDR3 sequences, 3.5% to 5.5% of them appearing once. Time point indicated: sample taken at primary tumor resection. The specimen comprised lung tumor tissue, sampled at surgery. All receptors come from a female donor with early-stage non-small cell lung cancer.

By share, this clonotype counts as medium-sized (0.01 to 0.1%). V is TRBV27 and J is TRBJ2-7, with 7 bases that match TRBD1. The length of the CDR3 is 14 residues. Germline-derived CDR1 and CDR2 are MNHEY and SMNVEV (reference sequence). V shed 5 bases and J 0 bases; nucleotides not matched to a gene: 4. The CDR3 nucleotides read TGTGCCAGCAGTCGCACAGGGGTCTCCTACGAGCAGTACTTC. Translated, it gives CASSRTGVSYEQYF.

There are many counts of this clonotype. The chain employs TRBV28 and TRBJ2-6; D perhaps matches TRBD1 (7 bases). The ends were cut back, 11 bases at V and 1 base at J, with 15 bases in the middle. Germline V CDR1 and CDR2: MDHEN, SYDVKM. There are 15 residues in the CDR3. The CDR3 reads CAVDREASGANVLTF. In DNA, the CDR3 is TGTGCCGTAGACAGGGAGGCGTCTGGGGCCAACGTCCTGACTTTC.

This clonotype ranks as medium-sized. The CDR3 protein is CASSQDLLAGGLPTDTQYF. The CDR3 nucleotides are TGTGCCAGCAGCCAAGATCTACTAGCGGGGGGGCTCCCCACAGATACGCAGTATTTT. The rearrangement joins TRBV4-2 to TRBJ2-3, with 13 bases lining up with TRBD2. CDR1 and CDR2 from the germline V gene are LGHNA and YNFKEQ. V lost 0 bases to trimming and J lost 2 bases; unmatched junction nucleotides: 8. The CDR3 is 19 amino acids.

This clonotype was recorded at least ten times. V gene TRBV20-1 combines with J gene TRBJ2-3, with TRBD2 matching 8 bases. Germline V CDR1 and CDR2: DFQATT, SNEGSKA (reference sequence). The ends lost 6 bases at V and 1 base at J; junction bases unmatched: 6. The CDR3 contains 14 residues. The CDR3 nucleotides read TGCAGTGCCGACAGCGGGGGAGGCACAGATACGCAGTATTTT. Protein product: CSADSGGGTDTQYF.

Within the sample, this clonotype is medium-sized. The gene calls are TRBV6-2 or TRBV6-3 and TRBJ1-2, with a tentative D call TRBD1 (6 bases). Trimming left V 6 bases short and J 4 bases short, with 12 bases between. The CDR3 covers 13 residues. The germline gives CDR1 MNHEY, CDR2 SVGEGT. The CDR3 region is CASRITGTYGYTF. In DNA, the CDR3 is TGTGCCAGCAGGATTACAGGGACCTATGGCTACACCTTC.

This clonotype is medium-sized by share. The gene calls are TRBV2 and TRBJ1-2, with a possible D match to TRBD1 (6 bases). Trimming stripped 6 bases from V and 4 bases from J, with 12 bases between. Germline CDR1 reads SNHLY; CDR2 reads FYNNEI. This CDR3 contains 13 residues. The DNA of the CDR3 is TGTGCCAGCAGGCCCACAGGGACCTATGGCTACACCTTC. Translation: CASRPTGTYGYTF.

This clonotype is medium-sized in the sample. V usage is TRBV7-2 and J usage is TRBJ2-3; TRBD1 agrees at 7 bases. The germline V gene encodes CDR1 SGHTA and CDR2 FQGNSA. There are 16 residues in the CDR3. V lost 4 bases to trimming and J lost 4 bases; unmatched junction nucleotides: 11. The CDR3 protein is CASSSPADRVADTQYF. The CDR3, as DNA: TGTGCCAGCAGCTCTCCCGCCGACAGGGTCGCAGATACGCAGTATTTT.

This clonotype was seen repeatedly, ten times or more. DNA of the CDR3: TGCAGCGTGTTGGACGGCTATGGCTACACCTTC. Translated: CSVLDGYGYTF. The rearrangement uses TRBV29-1 and TRBJ1-2; D not certain. This CDR3 comprises 11 residues. Trimming took 6 bases from V and 4 from J, leaving 9 bases between them. CDR1 is SQVTM, CDR2 ANQGSEA, per germline.

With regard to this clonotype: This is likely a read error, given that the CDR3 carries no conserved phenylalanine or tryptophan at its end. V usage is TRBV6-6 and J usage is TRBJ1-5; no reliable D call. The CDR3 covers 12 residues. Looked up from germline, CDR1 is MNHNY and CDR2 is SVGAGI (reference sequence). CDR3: CATSPSNQPQHY. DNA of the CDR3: TGTGCCACCAGTCCATCCAATCAACCCCAGCATTAT.

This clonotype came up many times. CDR3 in amino acids: CASSFGQGATYNSPLHF. Written as DNA, the CDR3 is TGTGCCAGCAGTTTTGGGCAGGGGGCCACCTATAATTCACCCCTCCACTTT. This chain uses TRBV27 with TRBJ1-6; 8 bases map to TRBD1. V was pared by 3 bases and J by 2 bases, with 6 bases of the junction left unmatched. The germline V gene has CDR1 MNHEY and CDR2 SMNVEV (reference sequence). The CDR3 extends over 17 amino acids.

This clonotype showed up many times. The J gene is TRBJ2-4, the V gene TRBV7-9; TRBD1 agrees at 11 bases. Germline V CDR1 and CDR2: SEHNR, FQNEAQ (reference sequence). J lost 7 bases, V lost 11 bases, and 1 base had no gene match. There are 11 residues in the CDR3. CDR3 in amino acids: CAGDRGNIQYF. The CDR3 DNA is TGTGCCGGGGACAGGGGGAACATTCAGTACTTC.

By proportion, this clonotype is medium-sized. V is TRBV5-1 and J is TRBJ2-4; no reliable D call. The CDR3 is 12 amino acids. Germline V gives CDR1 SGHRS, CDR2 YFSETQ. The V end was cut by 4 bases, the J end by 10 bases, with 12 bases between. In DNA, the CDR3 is TGCGCCAGCAGCCCCTTTGGAAGGATTCAGTACTTC. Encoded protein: CASSPFGRIQYF. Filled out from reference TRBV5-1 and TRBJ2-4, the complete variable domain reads KAGVTQTPRYLIKTRGQQVTLSCSPISGHRSVSWYQQTPGQGLQFLFEYFSETQRNKGNFPGRFSGRQFSNSRSEMNVSTLELGDSALYLCASSPFGRIQYFGAGTRLSVL.

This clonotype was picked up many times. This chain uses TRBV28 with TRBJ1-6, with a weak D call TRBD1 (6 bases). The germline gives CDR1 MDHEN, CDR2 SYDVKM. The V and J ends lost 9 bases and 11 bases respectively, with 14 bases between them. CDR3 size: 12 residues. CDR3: CASQGSPAPLHF. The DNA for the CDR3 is TGTGCCAGTCAGGGGAGTCCTGCACCCCTCCACTTT.

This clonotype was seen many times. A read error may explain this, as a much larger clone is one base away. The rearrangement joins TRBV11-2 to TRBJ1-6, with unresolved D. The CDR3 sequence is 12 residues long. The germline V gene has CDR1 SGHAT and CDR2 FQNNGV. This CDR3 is CASSLLNAPLHF. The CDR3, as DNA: TGTGCCAGCAGCTTACTTAATGCACCCCTCCACTTT.

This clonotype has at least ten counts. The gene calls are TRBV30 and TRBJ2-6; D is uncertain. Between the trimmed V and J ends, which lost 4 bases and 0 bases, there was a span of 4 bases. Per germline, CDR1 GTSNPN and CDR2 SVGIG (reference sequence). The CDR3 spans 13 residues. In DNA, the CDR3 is TGTGCCTGGAAAAACTCTGGGGCCAACGTCCTGACTTTC. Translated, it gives CAWKNSGANVLTF.

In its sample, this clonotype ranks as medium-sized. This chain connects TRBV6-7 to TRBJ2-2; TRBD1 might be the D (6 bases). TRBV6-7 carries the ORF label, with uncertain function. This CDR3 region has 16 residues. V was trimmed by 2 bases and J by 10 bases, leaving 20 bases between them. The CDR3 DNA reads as TGTGCCAGCAGTTACCCCCAACAGGGTGTAGCTTTGGAGCTGTTTTTT. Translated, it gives CASSYPQQGVALELFF.

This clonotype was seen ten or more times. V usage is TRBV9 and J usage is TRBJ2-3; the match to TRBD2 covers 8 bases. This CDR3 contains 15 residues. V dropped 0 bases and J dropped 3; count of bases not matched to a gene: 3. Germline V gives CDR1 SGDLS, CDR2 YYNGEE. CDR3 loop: CASSVVSGGTDTQYF. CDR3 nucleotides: TGTGCCAGCAGCGTAGTAAGCGGGGGTACAGATACGCAGTATTTT.

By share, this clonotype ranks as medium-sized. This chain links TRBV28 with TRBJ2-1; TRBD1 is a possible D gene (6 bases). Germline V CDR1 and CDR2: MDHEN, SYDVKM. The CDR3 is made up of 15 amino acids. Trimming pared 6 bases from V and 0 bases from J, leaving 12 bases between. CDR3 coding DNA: TGTGCCAGCAGCCAAGACAGGAGCTCCTACAATGAGCAGTTCTTC. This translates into CASSQDRSSYNEQFF.

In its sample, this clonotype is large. The CDR3 DNA is TGCAGTGCTAGAGATCAGTCGTCGGATCTGCAGTTCTTC. This gives the protein CSARDQSSDLQFF. The gene calls are TRBV20-1 and TRBJ2-1; D unclear. Trimming stripped 0 bases from V and 12 bases from J, with 15 bases between. Looked up from germline, CDR1 is DFQATT and CDR2 is SNEGSKA (reference sequence). The CDR3 is 13 residues long.

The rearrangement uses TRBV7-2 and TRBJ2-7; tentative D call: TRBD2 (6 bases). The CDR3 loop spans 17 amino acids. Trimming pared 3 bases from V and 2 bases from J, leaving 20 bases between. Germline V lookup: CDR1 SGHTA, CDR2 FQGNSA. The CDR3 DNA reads TGTGCCAGCAGCTTTTATGGAGCAGGAGGGTTGGCCTACGAGCAGTACTTC. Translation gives CASSFYGAGGLAYEQYF.

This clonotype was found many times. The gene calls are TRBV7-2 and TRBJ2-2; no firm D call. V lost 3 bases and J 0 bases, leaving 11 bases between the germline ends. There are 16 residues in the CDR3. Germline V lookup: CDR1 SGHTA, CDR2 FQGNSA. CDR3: CASSFYGSANTGELFF. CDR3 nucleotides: TGTGCCAGCAGCTTCTACGGATCTGCGAACACCGGGGAGCTGTTTTTT. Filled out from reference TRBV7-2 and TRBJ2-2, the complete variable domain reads GAGVSQSPSNKVTEKGKDVELRCDPISGHTALYWYRQSLGQGLEFLIYFQGNSAPDKSGLPSDRFSAERTGGSVSTLTIQRTQQEDSAVYLCASSFYGSANTGELFFGEGSRLTVL.

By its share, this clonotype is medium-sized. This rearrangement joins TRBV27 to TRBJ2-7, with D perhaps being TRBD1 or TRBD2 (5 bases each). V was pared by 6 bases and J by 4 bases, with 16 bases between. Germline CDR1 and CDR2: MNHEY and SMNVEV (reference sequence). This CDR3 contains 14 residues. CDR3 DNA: TGTGCCAGCAGCTCCGGGACGGTGACATACGAGCAGTACTTC. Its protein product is CASSSGTVTYEQYF.